Following are 11 T cell receptor beta chains from one sample sequenced in a study of T cells expressing NK-cell markers. From its re-call of the 5' RACE reads, TCRdb lists each CDR3 protein once, without DNA. The sample includes 250,000 to 300,000 distinct CDR3 sequences. Sequenced: blood T cells: a sorted CD56 or NKG2C T cell subset, CD4+ or CD8+ T cells, or bulk PBMC T cells (not recorded which). The receptors come from a man aged 18 to 29 in good health.

This rearrangement joins TRBV24-1 to TRBJ2-3; TCRdb indicates TRBD1, and absent DNA this call remains unverified. The CDR3 spans 16 residues. Per germline, CDR1 KGHDR and CDR2 SFDVKD. The CDR3 reads CATSDTGTGGKDTQYF.

The J gene is TRBJ1-5, the V gene TRBV18. From germline, CDR1 is KGHSH and CDR2 LQKENI. The CDR3 runs 14 residues. The CDR3 is CASSPTGVDQPQHF.

The chain is built from TRBV3-1 and TRBJ2-2; TCRdb gives TRBD2 as the D gene, but with no DNA this cannot be confirmed. There are 16 residues in the CDR3. Germline V gene sequence: CDR1 LGHDT, CDR2 YNNKEL (reference sequence). The CDR3 loop reads CASSPWTSGSTGELFF.

The chain employs TRBV5-6 and TRBJ1-1; TCRdb proposes TRBD1, but this gene call is untestable without DNA. Germline loops: CDR1 SGHDT, CDR2 YYEEEE. The CDR3 contains 18 residues. This chain's CDR3 is CASSLNGQGAGLNTEAFF.

The chain is built from TRBV12-3 or TRBV12-4 and TRBJ1-6; TCRdb designates TRBD1, a call that cannot be tested without DNA. This CDR3 comprises 14 residues. CDR3: CASSLGDRDSPLHF.

CDR3: CASSDPSLTGYTF. The genes are TRBV6-4 and TRBJ1-2. This CDR3 region has 13 residues. Germline lookup yields CDR1 MRHNA and CDR2 SNTAGT.

This chain joins TRBV20-1 and TRBJ2-2. The CDR3 has 14 amino acids. CDR1 and CDR2 (germline): DFQATT, SNEGSKA (reference sequence). The CDR3 spells CSARIPSSAAELFF.

This chain links TRBV12-3 or TRBV12-4 with TRBJ1-2; absent DNA, TCRdb's TRBD1 call cannot be checked. The CDR3 has 19 amino acids. CDR3 sequence reads: CASSFQFTASLLGAYGYTF.

The chain joins TRBV12-3 or TRBV12-4 to TRBJ1-4. The CDR3 loop spans 13 amino acids. The CDR3 here is CASSWYEDEKLFF.

The chain combines TRBV27 with TRBJ2-3; the D call from TCRdb, TRBD2, cannot be confirmed without DNA. This CDR3 has 14 residues. Germline V lookup: CDR1 MNHEY, CDR2 SMNVEV (reference sequence). CDR3 sequence reads: CASSHGLGTDTQYF.

The chain combines TRBV7-2 with TRBJ1-1. CDR1 and CDR2 from the germline V gene are SGHTA and FQGNSA. The CDR3 extends over 14 amino acids. The CDR3 reads CASLLTHMNTEAFF.